The subject of this entry is one T cell receptor (beta chain). The clone's antigen remains unknown. Nothing much larger sits one base from this clone, and base qualities are not available. The data were obtained in a study of blood T cell repertoires in COVID-19 (dated by TCRdb to 2020 to 2021). Background on the whole study: Collaborator samples came from the United States, Italy and Spain and covered acute and convalescent phases of COVID-19. The prospective study material was composed of cDNA or gDNA derived from T cells, B-cell-depleted T cells, or PBMCs. Subjects who had been exposed to COVID-19, were actively infected with it, or had recovered from it provided the deeply sampled blood TCRbeta repertoires that made up the dataset. The repertoires were released in a freely available public database meant as a resource for research on the immune response to SARS-CoV-2. The samples were drawn from two sources: the first 160 participants of the ongoing ImmuneRACE study, and fewer than 1,500 subjects contributed by 6 global collaborators. Sample metadata almost always included a de-identified subject ID, COVID-19 status, age in years and sex. HLA class I and class II types, where available, came from metadata supplied by the sample provider rather than from assay-based typing.

On the study overall, not on this receptor specifically: How much clinical and demographic metadata was included differed by source and by participant, and the metadata was provided uncurated.

Whole blood was collected in K2EDTA tubes by collaborating institutions according to the institutions' own protocols. For TCRbeta analysis, collaborators shipped samples as frozen whole blood, isolated PBMCs, or DNA extracted from either of those sample types. TCRbeta CDR3 regions were amplified from genomic DNA by means of the immunoSEQ Assay, a bias-controlled multiplex PCR. Under the source paper's analysis protocol: Nucleated cell counts per sample were estimated from amplification of reference gene primers within the assay. To quantify the absolute abundance of each unique TCRbeta CDR3 rearrangement, sequence reads were collapsed and filtered. Productive Simpson clonality was computed per sample as the square root of Simpson's diversity index over productive rearrangements. TCRdb limited this immuneACCESS table to in-frame rearrangements with V and J called. A share of clones is missing; checked studies link under half to unresolved V genes, and the rest is unexplained. V, J and clone size reflect that table, while D and trimming were determined from the DNA. The sample table contains 150,000 to 200,000 clones; only one count was recorded for 79% of them. 15% to 20% of the sample lies in the top ten.

Specimen: peripheral blood. The source of this sequence is a man aged 60 to 69 with active or convalescent COVID-19.

The CDR3 protein is CSGTTGEEKLFF. Here is the DNA: TGCAGCGGGACGACAGGCGAAGAAAAACTGTTTTTT. The V and J segments used are TRBV29-1 and TRBJ1-4, with TRBD1 as a weak D call on 6 bases. The germline V gene sets CDR1 to SQVTM and CDR2 to ANQGSEA. V loses 7 bases, J loses 8 bases, and the germline ends lie 14 bases apart. Including cysteine and phenylalanine, the CDR3 has 12 amino acids. The sequence is cut down to CDR3 DNA, 36 bases in frame from base 1.